Listed here is a single T cell receptor beta chain. The ends were cut back, 5 bases at V and 8 bases at J, with 10 bases in the middle. CDR1 and CDR2 (germline): MNHEY, SVGAGI. The CDR3 spans 11 residues. This specimen belongs to a study of blood T cell repertoires in COVID-19. Study overall: Samples came from the United States, Italy and Spain, spanning acute and convalescent COVID-19. T cells, B-cell-depleted T cells, or PBMCs provided the cDNA or gDNA that served as material.

Authors' processing steps: Reference gene primer amplification yielded estimated nucleated cell counts. Some clones are missing from TCRdb's copy, which holds only in-frame ones; the method was immunoSEQ multiplex PCR. V and J calls and clone size are as listed in that table; D and trimming were resolved from the DNA. Found here are 310,000 or so clones, around 89% of them singletons; the top ten hold 3.5% to 4%. What was sequenced was peripheral blood. This TCR came from a woman between 50 and 59 years old with active or convalescent COVID-19. The chain recombines TRBV6-5 with TRBJ2-7, with TRBD1 as a possible D gene (6 bases). The CDR3 here is CASSQQGKQYF. In DNA, the CDR3 is TGTGCCAGCAGTCAGCAGGGGAAGCAGTACTTC.